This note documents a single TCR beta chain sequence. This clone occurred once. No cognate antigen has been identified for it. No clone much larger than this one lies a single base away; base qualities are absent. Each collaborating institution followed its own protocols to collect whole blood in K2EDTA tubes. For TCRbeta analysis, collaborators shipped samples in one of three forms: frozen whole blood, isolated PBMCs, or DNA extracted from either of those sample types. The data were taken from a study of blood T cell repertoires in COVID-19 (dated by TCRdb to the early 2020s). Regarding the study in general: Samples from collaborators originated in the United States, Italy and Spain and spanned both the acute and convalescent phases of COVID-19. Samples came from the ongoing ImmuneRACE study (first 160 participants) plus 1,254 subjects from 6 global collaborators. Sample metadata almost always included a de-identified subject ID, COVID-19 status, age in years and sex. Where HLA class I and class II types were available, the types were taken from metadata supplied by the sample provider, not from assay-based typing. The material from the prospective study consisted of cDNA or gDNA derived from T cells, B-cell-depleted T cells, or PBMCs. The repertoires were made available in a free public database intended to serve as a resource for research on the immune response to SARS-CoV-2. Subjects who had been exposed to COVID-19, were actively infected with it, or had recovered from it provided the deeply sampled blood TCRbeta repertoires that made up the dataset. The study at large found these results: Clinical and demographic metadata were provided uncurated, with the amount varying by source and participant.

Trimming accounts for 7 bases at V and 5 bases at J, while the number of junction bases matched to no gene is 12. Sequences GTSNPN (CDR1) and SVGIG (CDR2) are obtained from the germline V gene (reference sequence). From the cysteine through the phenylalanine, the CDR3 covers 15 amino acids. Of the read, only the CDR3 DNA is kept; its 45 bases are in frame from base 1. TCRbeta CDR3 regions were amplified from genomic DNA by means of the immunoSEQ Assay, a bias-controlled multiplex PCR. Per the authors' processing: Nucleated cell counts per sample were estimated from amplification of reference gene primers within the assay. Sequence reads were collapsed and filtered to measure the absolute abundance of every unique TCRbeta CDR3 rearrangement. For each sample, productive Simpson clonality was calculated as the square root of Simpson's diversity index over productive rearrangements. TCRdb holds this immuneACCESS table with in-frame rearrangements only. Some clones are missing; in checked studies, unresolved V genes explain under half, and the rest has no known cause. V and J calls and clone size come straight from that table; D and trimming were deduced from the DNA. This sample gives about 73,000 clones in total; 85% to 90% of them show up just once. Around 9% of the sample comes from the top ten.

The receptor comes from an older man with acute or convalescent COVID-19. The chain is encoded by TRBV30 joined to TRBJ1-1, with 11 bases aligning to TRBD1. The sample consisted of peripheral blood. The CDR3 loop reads CASGTGGISITEAFF. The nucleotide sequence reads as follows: TGTGCCTCCGGGACAGGGGGGATTTCAATTACTGAAGCTTTCTTT.